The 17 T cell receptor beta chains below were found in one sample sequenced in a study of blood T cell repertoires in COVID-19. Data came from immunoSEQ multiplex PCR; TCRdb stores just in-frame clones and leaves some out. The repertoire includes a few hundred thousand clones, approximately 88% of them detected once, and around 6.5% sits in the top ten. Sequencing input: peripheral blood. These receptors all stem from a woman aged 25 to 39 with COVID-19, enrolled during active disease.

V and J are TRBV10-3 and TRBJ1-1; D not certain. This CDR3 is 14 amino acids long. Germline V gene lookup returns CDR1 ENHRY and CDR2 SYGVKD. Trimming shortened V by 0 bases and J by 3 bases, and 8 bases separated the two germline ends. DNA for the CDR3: TGTGCCATCAGTGAGTCTGCAGGCCACACTGAAGCTTTCTTT. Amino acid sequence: CAISESAGHTEAFF.

CDR3 nucleotide sequence: TGTGCCAGCTCACCCGCTAGCGGGGATAGCAGGTATACGCAGTATTTT. Amino acid sequence: CASSPASGDSRYTQYF. The gene calls are TRBV18 and TRBJ2-3, with TRBD2 matching over 9 bases. Germline V gene data show CDR1 as KGHSH and CDR2 as LQKENI. The CDR3 has 16 amino acids. The ends lost 3 bases at V and 7 bases at J; junction bases unmatched: 11.

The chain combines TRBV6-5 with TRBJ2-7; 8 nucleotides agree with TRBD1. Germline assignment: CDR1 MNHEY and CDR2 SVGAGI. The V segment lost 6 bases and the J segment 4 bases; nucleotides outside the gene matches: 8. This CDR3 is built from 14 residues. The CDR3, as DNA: TGTGCCAGCAGGGGGGACAGGAATTCATACGAGCAGTACTTC. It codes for CASRGDRNSYEQYF.

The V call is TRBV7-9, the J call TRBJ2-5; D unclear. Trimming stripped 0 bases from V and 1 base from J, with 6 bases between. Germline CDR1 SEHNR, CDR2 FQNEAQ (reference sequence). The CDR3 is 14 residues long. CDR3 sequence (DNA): TGTGCCAGCAGCTTAGCGTCCGGCCAAGAGACCCAGTACTTC. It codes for CASSLASGQETQYF. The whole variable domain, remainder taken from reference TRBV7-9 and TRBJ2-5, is DTGVSQNPRHKITKRGQNVTFRCDPISEHNRLYWYRQTLGQGPEFLTYFQNEAQLEKSRLLSDRFSAERPKGSFSTLEIQRTEQGDSAMYLCASSLASGQETQYFGPGTRLLVL.

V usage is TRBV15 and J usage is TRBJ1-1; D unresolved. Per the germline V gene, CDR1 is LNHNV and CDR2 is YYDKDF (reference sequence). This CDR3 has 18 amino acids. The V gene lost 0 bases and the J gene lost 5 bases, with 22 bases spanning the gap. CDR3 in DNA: TGTGCCACCAGCAGAGATACTCTAGGAGAGGGCCGCGCGACTGAAGCTTTCTTT. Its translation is CATSRDTLGEGRATEAFF.

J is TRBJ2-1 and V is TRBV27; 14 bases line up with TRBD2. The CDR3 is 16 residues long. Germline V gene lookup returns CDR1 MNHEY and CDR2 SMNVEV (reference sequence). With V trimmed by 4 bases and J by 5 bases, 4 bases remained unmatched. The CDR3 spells CASSWTSGRRNNEQFF. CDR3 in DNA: TGTGCCAGCAGTTGGACTAGCGGGAGGAGGAACAATGAGCAGTTCTTC.

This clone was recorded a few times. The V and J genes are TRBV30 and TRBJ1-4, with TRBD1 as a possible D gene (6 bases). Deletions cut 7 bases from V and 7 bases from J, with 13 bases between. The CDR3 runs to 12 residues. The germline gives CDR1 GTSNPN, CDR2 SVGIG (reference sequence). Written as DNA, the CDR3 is TGTGCCTATAGGGGGAACGGTGAAAAACTGTTTTTT. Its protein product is CAYRGNGEKLFF. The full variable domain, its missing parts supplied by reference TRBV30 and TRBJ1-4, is SQTIHQWPATLVQPVGSPLSLECTVEGTSNPNLYWYRQAAGRGLQLLFYSVGIGQISSEVPQNLSASRPQDRQFILSSKKLLLSDSGFYLCAYRGNGEKLFFGSGTQLSVL.

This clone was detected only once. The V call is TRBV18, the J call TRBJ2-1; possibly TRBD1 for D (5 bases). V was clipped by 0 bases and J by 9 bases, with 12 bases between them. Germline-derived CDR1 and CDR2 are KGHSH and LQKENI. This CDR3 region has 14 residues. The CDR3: CASSPPAGSGEQFF. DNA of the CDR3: TGTGCCAGCTCACCACCGGCAGGGTCGGGTGAGCAGTTCTTC.

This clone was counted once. CDR3 sequence (DNA): TGTGCCAGCAGACAGGGGACCTCTGGGGCCAACGTCCTGACTTTC. Translation gives CASRQGTSGANVLTF. The V call is TRBV11-1, the J call TRBJ2-6; TRBD1 matches 7 bases. The ends lost 6 bases at V and 0 bases at J; junction bases unmatched: 2. Germline V gives CDR1 SGHAT, CDR2 FQDESV (reference sequence). This CDR3 is built from 15 residues.

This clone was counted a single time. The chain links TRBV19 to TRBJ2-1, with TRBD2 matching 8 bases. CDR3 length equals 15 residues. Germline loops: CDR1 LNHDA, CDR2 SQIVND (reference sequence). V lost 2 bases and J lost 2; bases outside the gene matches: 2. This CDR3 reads CASSIILAAYNEQFF. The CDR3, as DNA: TGTGCCAGTAGTATAATACTAGCGGCCTACAATGAGCAGTTCTTC.

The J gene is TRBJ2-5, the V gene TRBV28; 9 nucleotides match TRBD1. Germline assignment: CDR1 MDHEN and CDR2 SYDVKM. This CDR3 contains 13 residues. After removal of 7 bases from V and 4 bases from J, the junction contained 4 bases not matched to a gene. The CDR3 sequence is CASITGGIETQYF. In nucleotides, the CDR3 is TGTGCCAGCATTACAGGGGGCATAGAGACCCAGTACTTC.

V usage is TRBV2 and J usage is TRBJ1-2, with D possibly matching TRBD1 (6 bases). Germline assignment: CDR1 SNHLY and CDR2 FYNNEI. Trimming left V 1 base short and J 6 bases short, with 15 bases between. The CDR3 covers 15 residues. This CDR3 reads CASSEGGGRRNGYTF. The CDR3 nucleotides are TGTGCCAGCAGTGAAGGGGGGGGGCGCAGGAATGGCTACACCTTC.

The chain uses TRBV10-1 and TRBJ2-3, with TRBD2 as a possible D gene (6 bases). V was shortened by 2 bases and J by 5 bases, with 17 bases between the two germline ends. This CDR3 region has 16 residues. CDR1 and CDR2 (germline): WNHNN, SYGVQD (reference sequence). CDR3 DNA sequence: TGCGCCAGCAGTGAGACCCCTGGAGGGTTAGGAGATACGCAGTATTTT. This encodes CASSETPGGLGDTQYF.

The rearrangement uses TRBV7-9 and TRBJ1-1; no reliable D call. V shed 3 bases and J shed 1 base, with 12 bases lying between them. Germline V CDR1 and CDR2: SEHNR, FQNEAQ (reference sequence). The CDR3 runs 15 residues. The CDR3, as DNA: TGTGCCAGCAGCTTGATTAGTGGTAGGAACACTGAAGCTTTCTTT. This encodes CASSLISGRNTEAFF.

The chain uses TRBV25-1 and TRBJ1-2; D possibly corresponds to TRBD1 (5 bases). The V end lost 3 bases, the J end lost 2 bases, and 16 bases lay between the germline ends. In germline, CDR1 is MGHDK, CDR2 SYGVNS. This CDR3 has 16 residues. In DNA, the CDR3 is TGTGCCAGCAGTGAGGAGGGAGGGGAGGTCAACTATGGCTACACCTTC. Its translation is CASSEEGGEVNYGYTF.

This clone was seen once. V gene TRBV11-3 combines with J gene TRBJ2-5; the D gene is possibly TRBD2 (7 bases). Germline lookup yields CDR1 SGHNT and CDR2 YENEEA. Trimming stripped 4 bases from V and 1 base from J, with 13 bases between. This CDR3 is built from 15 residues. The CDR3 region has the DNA TGTGCCAGCAGCTCGAGGGCGGGGGCCCAAGAGACCCAGTACTTC. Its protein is CASSSRAGAQETQYF.

CDR3 region: CATGQGGLKTQYF. The CDR3 DNA sequence: TGTGCCACCGGACAGGGGGGGTTGAAGACCCAGTACTTC. The chain joins TRBV24-1 to TRBJ2-5; 10 bases fit TRBD1. V lost 9 bases to trimming and J lost 6 bases; unmatched junction nucleotides: 6. Germline CDR1 reads KGHDR; CDR2 reads SFDVKD. The CDR3 has 13 residues.